This T cell receptor (beta chain) was recorded in a study of T cell changes during pregnancy in multiple sclerosis. Using immunoSEQ multiplex PCR, the repertoire was profiled, and TCRdb retains in-frame clones only, with some absent. The sample includes tens of thousands of clones, about 93% of them seen just once. CDR3 length: 16 residues. V lost 3 bases and J 2 bases, leaving 17 bases between the germline ends. Germline V gene lookup returns CDR1 KGHSH and CDR2 LQKENI. The TCR sequence derives from a female donor with multiple sclerosis, enrolled in a pregnancy study. The starting material was peripheral blood, obtained in the first trimester of pregnancy. V usage is TRBV18 and J usage is TRBJ2-7, with a possible D match to TRBD1 (6 bases). The chain's CDR3 is CASSPSTGNFAYEQYF. The CDR3 coding sequence is TGTGCCAGCTCACCGTCGACAGGAAATTTCGCCTACGAGCAGTACTTC.